This entry lists 26 T cell receptor beta chains sequenced from one sample in a study of T cell responses to AZD1222 COVID-19 vaccine. Using immunoSEQ multiplex PCR, the repertoire was profiled, and TCRdb retains in-frame clones only, with some absent. This sample yields 110,000 or so clones, of which 88% are seen a single time; less than 6.5% belongs to the top ten. Source: peripheral blood, taken 28 days after the second AZD1222 dose. Receptor source: an adult who received the AZD1222 COVID-19 vaccine.

The rearrangement uses TRBV7-3 and TRBJ2-5; a possible D gene is TRBD1 (5 bases). Germline lookup yields CDR1 SGHTA and CDR2 FQGTGA. The CDR3 contains 13 residues. Trimming removed 5 bases from V and 5 bases from J, with 12 bases in between. Written as DNA, the CDR3 is TGTGCCAGCAGCCCGACAGTCCAGGAGACCCAGTACTTC. Translating gives CASSPTVQETQYF.

This sequence joins TRBV28 and TRBJ1-1, with D maybe TRBD1 (5 bases). The CDR3 contains 13 residues. CDR1 is MDHEN and CDR2 is SYDVKM in the germline V gene. V lost 1 base and J 6 bases, leaving 9 bases between the germline ends. Here the CDR3 reads CASSLSQGPEAFF. CDR3 bases: TGTGCCAGCAGTTTATCCCAGGGCCCTGAAGCTTTCTTT.

The chain combines TRBV6-5 with TRBJ2-5; a possible D gene is TRBD2 (7 bases). V was pared by 6 bases and J by 3 bases, with 17 bases between. CDR3 size: 15 residues. Germline values: CDR1 MNHEY, CDR2 SVGAGI. For the CDR3, the DNA is TGTGCCAGCAGGACGTTGGGGGCGGGGGAAGAGACCCAGTACTTC. It yields the protein CASRTLGAGEETQYF.

The chain combines TRBV15 with TRBJ1-4; tentative D call: TRBD1 (6 bases). V lost 5 bases and J 7 bases, leaving 11 bases between the germline ends. Germline V CDR1 and CDR2: LNHNV, YYDKDF (reference sequence). The CDR3 has 13 residues. The CDR3 DNA reads TGTGCCACCAGCCCAGGGGCGGGTGAAAAACTGTTTTTT. The encoded protein is CATSPGAGEKLFF.

The chain links TRBV5-5 to TRBJ2-3; no firm D call. There are 14 residues in the CDR3. Germline-derived CDR1 and CDR2 are SGHKS and YYEKEE (reference sequence). V was cut by 1 base and J by 0 bases, with 6 bases left in between. The CDR3 nucleotides are TGTGCCAGCAGCTTGCAGTCTAGCACAGATACGCAGTATTTT. This gives the protein CASSLQSSTDTQYF. The entire variable domain, with the rest obtained from reference TRBV5-5 and TRBJ2-3, is as follows: DAGVTQSPTHLIKTRGQQVTLRCSPISGHKSVSWYQQVLGQGPQFIFQYYEKEERGRGNFPDRFSARQFPNYSSELNVNALLLGDSALYLCASSLQSSTDTQYFGPGTRLTVL.

The chain couples TRBV15 to TRBJ1-5; D not certain. The germline gives CDR1 LNHNV, CDR2 YYDKDF (reference sequence). CDR3 size: 15 residues. V lost 2 bases and J lost 5, with 13 bases in between. The CDR3 nucleotides read TGTGCCACCAGCAGATCACCACCCTATGATCAGCCCCAGCATTTT. Its protein is CATSRSPPYDQPQHF.

The chain is built from TRBV4-3 and TRBJ1-1, with D uncertain. Germline V gives CDR1 LGHNA, CDR2 YSLEER. V dropped 3 bases and J dropped 4 bases, with 9 bases sitting between them. The CDR3 is made up of 13 amino acids. The CDR3 DNA reads TGCGCCAGCAGCCAGACGGCGGGCACTGAAGCTTTCTTT. It yields the protein CASSQTAGTEAFF.

The genes are TRBV18 and TRBJ2-2; perhaps TRBD1 as D (6 bases). The CDR3 extends over 15 amino acids. Trimming took off 4 bases at V and 4 bases at J, with 13 bases between the two ends. Germline V gene data show CDR1 as KGHSH and CDR2 as LQKENI. The chain's CDR3 is CASSLRQAATGELFF. The CDR3 region has the DNA TGTGCCAGCTCACTCCGACAGGCGGCCACCGGGGAGCTGTTTTTT. Full variable domain (missing parts from reference TRBV18 and TRBJ2-2): NAGVMQNPRHLVRRRGQEARLRCSPMKGHSHVYWYRQLPEEGLKFMVYLQKENIIDESGMPKERFSAEFPKEGPSILRIQQVVRGDSAAYFCASSLRQAATGELFFGEGSRLTVL.

V gene TRBV10-3 combines with J gene TRBJ2-7; TRBD1 might be the D (7 bases). Germline V CDR1 and CDR2: ENHRY, SYGVKD. V was shortened by 10 bases and J by 5 bases, with 21 bases between the two germline ends. The CDR3 sequence is 14 residues long. The CDR3 sequence: CATAPQGRLDEQYF. The CDR3 nucleotides read TGTGCCACCGCACCACAGGGGAGGTTGGACGAGCAGTACTTC.

The V and J genes are TRBV4-3 and TRBJ1-5, with D perhaps TRBD1 (6 bases). The V end lost 0 bases, the J end lost 5 bases, and 11 bases lay between the germline ends. This CDR3 contains 15 residues. Germline V lookup: CDR1 LGHNA, CDR2 YSLEER. This CDR3 reads CASSQERGGHQPQHF. Written as DNA, the CDR3 is TGCGCCAGCAGCCAAGAGCGGGGGGGCCATCAGCCCCAGCATTTT.

The rearrangement joins TRBV12-3 or TRBV12-4 to TRBJ1-1; tentatively, D is TRBD1 (5 bases). The germline V and J ends were trimmed by 4 bases and 3 bases, with 9 bases remaining between them. This CDR3 has 13 amino acids. The CDR3 DNA is TGTGCCAGCAGTTCACAGGTTGACACTGAAGCTTTCTTT. It translates to CASSSQVDTEAFF.

V is TRBV10-3 and J is TRBJ1-1; D may be TRBD1 (6 bases). The CDR3 runs to 13 residues. Germline V gene lookup returns CDR1 ENHRY and CDR2 SYGVKD. V lost 11 bases and J lost 0, with 13 bases in between. CDR3: CAVQTGMNTEAFF. The CDR3 nucleotides read TGTGCCGTTCAGACAGGTATGAACACTGAAGCTTTCTTT.

The V gene is TRBV29-1, the J gene TRBJ2-7; TRBD1 agrees at 10 bases. The CDR3 contains 16 residues. Germline loops: CDR1 SQVTM, CDR2 ANQGSEA. J lost 3 bases, V lost 5 bases, and 13 bases had no gene match. CDR3 loop: CSVMSSGTGASYEQYF. In nucleotides, the CDR3 is TGCAGCGTTATGAGTTCCGGGACAGGGGCAAGCTACGAGCAGTACTTC.

The chain combines TRBV7-2 with TRBJ2-6, with D possibly being TRBD1 (6 bases). V was clipped by 8 bases and J by 1 base, with 18 bases between them. Germline-derived CDR1 and CDR2 are SGHTA and FQGNSA. The length of the CDR3 is 17 residues. This chain's CDR3 is CASLPGQGLSGANVLTF. CDR3 sequence (DNA): TGTGCCAGCTTACCGGGACAAGGCCTGTCTGGGGCCAACGTCCTGACTTTC.

V gene TRBV6-5 combines with J gene TRBJ1-1, with D uncertain. The CDR3 runs 13 residues. CDR1 and CDR2 (germline): MNHEY, SVGAGI. The V end was cut by 6 bases, the J end by 0 bases, with 8 bases between. CDR3 bases: TGTGCCAGCAGCCTCACAGTGAACACTGAAGCTTTCTTT. Translation gives CASSLTVNTEAFF.

The chain carries TRBV6-2 or TRBV6-3 and TRBJ1-4; possible D gene TRBD1, 6 bases. This CDR3 has 15 residues. The V end lost 6 bases, the J end lost 2 bases, and 13 bases lay between the germline ends. Germline CDR1 and CDR2: MNHEY and SVGEGT. Here the CDR3 DNA reads TGTGCCAGCAGCCCGAGAAGGGGGACTAATGAAAAACTGTTTTTT. This sequence encodes CASSPRRGTNEKLFF.

This chain links TRBV2 with TRBJ1-2; perhaps TRBD1 as D (6 bases). The V end lost 0 bases, the J end lost 8 bases, and 22 bases lay between the germline ends. The CDR3 consists of 17 residues. From germline, CDR1 is SNHLY and CDR2 FYNNEI. CDR3 protein: CASSEASEGGGYSGYTF. DNA for the CDR3: TGTGCCAGCAGTGAAGCTTCTGAGGGGGGTGGTTACTCAGGCTACACCTTC.

The chain links TRBV9 to TRBJ1-2; D uncertain. CDR1 is SGDLS, CDR2 YYNGEE, per germline. Trimming removed 0 bases at V and 4 bases at J, with 10 bases between. The CDR3 has 14 amino acids. The CDR3 nucleotides are TGTGCCAGCAGCGTAGATGGGAGAAGCTATGGCTACACCTTC. Translated: CASSVDGRSYGYTF.

The genes are TRBV3-1 (or the pseudogene TRBV3-2) and TRBJ2-2; D uncertain. CDR3 length equals 13 residues. From germline, CDR1 is LGHDT and CDR2 YNNKEL (reference sequence). Trimming pared 1 base from V and 7 bases from J, leaving 7 bases between. Here the CDR3 reads CASSQVSDGELFF. The DNA of the CDR3 is TGTGCCAGCAGCCAAGTGAGTGACGGGGAGCTGTTTTTT.

This clone was picked up one time. V usage is TRBV7-9 and J usage is TRBJ2-5; D gene unclear. Germline CDR1 SEHNR, CDR2 FQNEAQ (reference sequence). CDR3 size: 12 residues. V lost 5 bases, J lost 4 bases, and 8 bases lay in between. In DNA, the CDR3 is TGTGCCAGCAGCGGGCAAGTAGAGACCCAGTACTTC. It codes for CASSGQVETQYF.

The CDR3 here is CASSQAEYHEQFF. CDR3 nucleotides: TGCGCCAGCAGCCAAGCGGAGTACCATGAGCAGTTCTTC. The chain recombines TRBV4-3 with TRBJ2-1; D ambiguous. The V and J ends lost 1 base and 8 bases respectively, with 9 bases between them. This CDR3 is 13 amino acids long. Germline CDR1 reads LGHNA; CDR2 reads YSLEER.

This chain joins TRBV6-5 and TRBJ2-7; D remains unclear. V shed 8 bases and J shed 2 bases, with 13 bases lying between them. Germline V CDR1 and CDR2: MNHEY, SVGAGI. The CDR3 consists of 13 residues. The CDR3 loop is CASSPPGTYEQYF. The CDR3 DNA sequence: TGTGCCAGCTCTCCGCCGGGCACCTACGAGCAGTACTTC.

The chain recombines TRBV7-2 with TRBJ1-6; 11 bases align to TRBD1. This CDR3 is 14 amino acids long. The J segment lost 12 bases and the V segment lost 4 bases, leaving 5 bases of the junction unmatched. Per germline, CDR1 SGHTA and CDR2 FQGNSA. This chain's CDR3 is CASSYGQGALPLHF. As DNA, the CDR3 is TGTGCCAGCAGCTACGGACAGGGGGCTTTACCCCTCCACTTT.

V usage is TRBV28 and J usage is TRBJ1-1, with D uncertain. CDR3 length: 15 amino acids. Germline V gene data show CDR1 as MDHEN and CDR2 as SYDVKM. Trimming pared 8 bases from V and 3 bases from J, leaving 19 bases between. CDR3 in DNA: TGTGCCAGCGGTGGGTTTGATAGGGAATACACTGAAGCTTTCTTT. This gives the protein CASGGFDREYTEAFF.

The rearrangement links TRBV6-2 or TRBV6-3 to TRBJ2-1; 13 bases are a match to TRBD2. The CDR3 is 17 amino acids. V gave up 5 bases and J gave up 4 bases; unmatched junction bases: 8. The germline V gene encodes CDR1 MNHEY and CDR2 SVGEGT. Here the CDR3 DNA reads TGTGCCAGCAGTAAACTAGCGGGGGGGATCCTTTACAATGAGCAGTTCTTC. Its translation: CASSKLAGGILYNEQFF.

The rearrangement uses TRBV15 and TRBJ1-1; tentatively, D is TRBD1 (6 bases). V was clipped by 6 bases and J by 0 bases, with 14 bases between them. CDR3 length: 15 residues. Germline loops: CDR1 LNHNV, CDR2 YYDKDF (reference sequence). The CDR3 reads CATRGQDSMNTEAFF. The CDR3 DNA sequence: TGTGCCACCAGGGGCCAGGACAGCATGAACACTGAAGCTTTCTTT.